The next 22 T cell receptor beta chains were all read from a single sample in a study of cytomegalovirus exposure and HLA in healthy donors. Researchers ran the PCR with 60 Vbeta and 13 Jbeta primers. Sequenced by immunoSEQ multiplex PCR; TCRdb stores in-frame clones only, minus some. The sample includes about 160,000 clones, less than 90% of them seen just once. Material: PBMCs. Receptors were obtained from a man aged 45-60 years in good health and CMV-seropositive.

The chain recombines TRBV4-1 with TRBJ2-1; 11 nucleotides match TRBD2. Germline CDR1 is MGHRA and CDR2 is YSYEKL. The trim removed 3 bases at V and 7 bases at J, leaving 11 bases unmatched. There are 17 residues in the CDR3. CDR3 sequence reads: CASSQEFGLAGGNEQFF. Written as DNA, the CDR3 is TGCGCCAGCAGCCAGGAATTCGGACTAGCGGGCGGGAATGAGCAGTTCTTC.

The J gene is TRBJ2-3, the V gene TRBV27, with 9 bases that match TRBD2. CDR1 and CDR2 (germline): MNHEY, SMNVEV (reference sequence). Unmatched junction bases numbered 2, after V lost 6 bases and J lost 10 bases. The CDR3 is 11 residues long. CDR3: CASSSGGPQYF. In DNA form, the CDR3 reads TGTGCCAGCAGCAGCGGGGGGCCGCAGTATTTT.

The rearrangement uses TRBV4-1 and TRBJ2-5; 9 bases line up with TRBD2. Unmatched junction bases numbered 9, after V lost 0 bases and J lost 1 base. CDR1 is MGHRA and CDR2 is YSYEKL in the germline V gene. The CDR3 consists of 18 residues. The CDR3 DNA follows: TGCGCCAGCAGCCAAGAGGGAATCAGCGGGGGGATCCAAGAGACCCAGTACTTC. Its protein product is CASSQEGISGGIQETQYF.

The chain couples TRBV28 to TRBJ2-5, with D possibly matching TRBD1 (6 bases). The CDR3 is made up of 13 amino acids. Germline V gives CDR1 MDHEN, CDR2 SYDVKM. V lost 6 bases and J 5 bases, leaving 13 bases between the germline ends. As DNA, the CDR3 is TGTGCCAGCAGCCCCACAGGGTGGGAGACCCAGTACTTC. Translating it yields CASSPTGWETQYF.

This chain connects TRBV9 to TRBJ1-6; D possibly corresponds to TRBD1 (6 bases). Trimming pared 3 bases from V and 6 bases from J, leaving 7 bases between. The CDR3 has 13 residues. The germline CDR1 and CDR2 sequences are SGDLS and YYNGEE. In DNA form, the CDR3 reads TGTGCCAGCAGCGGGACAGTTAATTCACCCCTCCACTTT. It is translated as CASSGTVNSPLHF.

The chain has TRBV28 and TRBJ2-2; TRBD1 aligns across 9 bases. CDR1 and CDR2 (germline): MDHEN, SYDVKM. V was pared by 1 base and J by 7 bases, with 7 bases of the junction left unmatched. The CDR3 is 16 residues long. CDR3 nucleotide sequence: TGTGCCAGCAGTTTATTCGGACAGGGGAGAGTCGGGGAGCTGTTTTTT. This translates into CASSLFGQGRVGELFF.

V is TRBV6-5 and J is TRBJ1-5, with unresolved D. V was trimmed by 6 bases and J by 3 bases, leaving 12 bases between them. The CDR3 sequence is 14 residues long. CDR1 is MNHEY, CDR2 SVGAGI, per germline. The CDR3 reads CASRDPGINQPQHF. As DNA, the CDR3 is TGTGCCAGCAGGGACCCCGGGATCAATCAGCCCCAGCATTTT.

This chain joins TRBV5-1 and TRBJ2-1; 11 bases are shared with TRBD1. V shed 6 bases and J 8 bases; nucleotides not matched to a gene: 7. This CDR3 spans 14 amino acids. Germline V gene sequence: CDR1 SGHRS, CDR2 YFSETQ. The CDR3 nucleotides are TGCGCCAGCAACCGGGACAGGGGGGGCCATGAGCAGTTCTTC. The encoded protein is CASNRDRGGHEQFF.

This clone is a singleton in its sample. At one end the junction does not follow the germline gene, possibly because of a read error. This chain links TRBV5-8 with TRBJ1-2, with 11 bases matching TRBD1. Germline V lookup: CDR1 SGHTS, CDR2 YDEGEE. The CDR3 has 14 residues. The CDR3 DNA reads TGTGCCAGCAGCTTGGGTCGGACAGGGGGCATTGTCTACTTC. Amino acids: CASSLGRTGGIVYF.

This clone has only a few counts. The junction departs from germline at one end; a sequencing error may be responsible. V is TRBV23-1 and J is TRBJ1-3; 7 positions match TRBD1. TRBV23-1 is classed as an ORF, of uncertain function. The CDR3 has 10 amino acids. The CDR3, as DNA: TGCGCCAGCAGCCCTAGGACAGGCCCTTTT. This codes for CASSPRTGPF.

The genes are TRBV23-1 and TRBJ2-7; D perhaps matches TRBD2 (6 bases). TRBV23-1 is known as an ORF, though its function is uncertain. The CDR3 consists of 16 residues. V lost 4 bases, J lost 0 bases, and 16 bases lay in between. CDR3 sequence (DNA): TGCGCCAGCAGTCTTCTAACTAGCTGGAGCTCCTACGAGCAGTACTTC. Its translation: CASSLLTSWSSYEQYF.

V gene TRBV7-2 combines with J gene TRBJ1-4; the D is unclear. The CDR3 consists of 16 residues. V was shortened by 5 bases and J by 3 bases, with 16 bases between the two germline ends. Germline-derived CDR1 and CDR2 are SGHTA and FQGNSA. The CDR3 spells CASSAPNSYANEKLFF. For the CDR3, the DNA is TGTGCCAGCAGCGCACCCAACAGTTACGCTAATGAAAAACTGTTTTTT.

The chain combines TRBV29-1 with TRBJ1-1, with a tentative D call TRBD1 (5 bases). This CDR3 is 16 amino acids long. The germline V and J ends were trimmed by 3 bases and 0 bases, with 17 bases remaining between them. CDR1 SQVTM and CDR2 ANQGSEA come from the germline V gene. The CDR3 is CSVDPLTAGMNTEAFF. In DNA form, the CDR3 reads TGCAGCGTTGATCCTCTGACAGCAGGAATGAACACTGAAGCTTTCTTT.

V usage is TRBV19 and J usage is TRBJ2-1; TRBD1 agrees at 9 bases. Germline V gene lookup returns CDR1 LNHDA and CDR2 SQIVND (reference sequence). This CDR3 region has 16 residues. The trim removed 3 bases at V and 2 bases at J, leaving 5 bases unmatched. This CDR3 reads CASSIRTGATYNEQFF. DNA for the CDR3: TGTGCCAGTAGTATCAGGACAGGGGCGACCTACAATGAGCAGTTCTTC.

The chain couples TRBV30 to TRBJ1-4; 7 bases align to TRBD1. The CDR3 sequence is 12 residues long. Germline CDR1 reads GTSNPN; CDR2 reads SVGIG (reference sequence). The V segment lost 5 bases and the J segment 8 bases; nucleotides outside the gene matches: 5. The CDR3 coding sequence is TGTGCCTGGGACAGGGACGGCGAAAAACTGTTTTTT. Its translation: CAWDRDGEKLFF. The variable domain in full, completed from reference TRBV30 and TRBJ1-4, reads SQTIHQWPATLVQPVGSPLSLECTVEGTSNPNLYWYRQAAGRGLQLLFYSVGIGQISSEVPQNLSASRPQDRQFILSSKKLLLSDSGFYLCAWDRDGEKLFFGSGTQLSVL.

This sequence joins TRBV27 and TRBJ2-1; tentative D call: TRBD2 (5 bases). Trimming stripped 2 bases from V and 0 bases from J, with 11 bases between. The CDR3 loop spans 16 amino acids. Per germline, CDR1 MNHEY and CDR2 SMNVEV (reference sequence). The CDR3 loop reads CASSLVPGSSYNEQFF. In DNA form, the CDR3 reads TGTGCCAGCAGTTTAGTGCCGGGGAGCTCCTACAATGAGCAGTTCTTC.

The chain couples TRBV19 to TRBJ1-3; 10 nucleotides agree with TRBD1. V lost 7 bases and J lost 2; bases outside the gene matches: 8. CDR1 and CDR2 from the germline V gene are LNHDA and SQIVND (reference sequence). The CDR3 extends over 16 amino acids. CDR3 nucleotide sequence: TGTGCCAGTATCGGACAGGGGGAAGATGCTGGAAACACCATATATTTT. It yields the protein CASIGQGEDAGNTIYF.

The genes are TRBV7-3 and TRBJ2-7, with a weak D call TRBD2 (5 bases). The CDR3 length is 14 residues. Germline V CDR1 and CDR2: SGHTA, FQGTGA. Trimming stripped 5 bases from V and 4 bases from J, with 15 bases between. This chain's CDR3 is CASSRSVTGYEQYF. CDR3 nucleotides: TGTGCCAGCAGCCGCTCAGTCACGGGGTACGAGCAGTACTTC.

The chain recombines TRBV6-1 with TRBJ1-2; 7 nucleotides match TRBD1. Losses at the gene ends were 5 bases for V and 4 bases for J; bases not matched to a gene: 7. The CDR3 extends over 14 amino acids. The germline V gene has CDR1 MNHNS and CDR2 SASEGT. CDR3 amino acids: CASSSGTDLYGYTF. The CDR3 DNA follows: TGTGCCAGCAGTTCCGGGACAGACCTCTATGGCTACACCTTC.

The V and J genes are TRBV5-1 and TRBJ2-2; D might be TRBD2 (6 bases). The CDR3 covers 13 residues. CDR1 SGHRS and CDR2 YFSETQ come from the germline V gene. Trimming shortened V by 2 bases and J by 5 bases, and 7 bases separated the two germline ends. The CDR3 region is CASSFGGTGELFF. The CDR3 coding sequence is TGCGCCAGCAGCTTCGGGGGTACCGGGGAGCTGTTTTTT.

The chain has TRBV7-9 and TRBJ2-5, with D possibly being TRBD1 (6 bases). This CDR3 is 14 amino acids long. V was clipped by 2 bases and J by 3 bases, with 10 bases between them. From germline, CDR1 is SEHNR and CDR2 FQNEAQ (reference sequence). The CDR3 sequence is CASSLRTEKETQYF. DNA of the CDR3: TGTGCCAGCAGCTTACGGACAGAAAAAGAGACCCAGTACTTC.

The chain carries TRBV2 and TRBJ2-5, with 9 nucleotides matching TRBD2. Looked up from germline, CDR1 is SNHLY and CDR2 is FYNNEI. V trimming: 4 bases; J trimming: 4 bases; junction bases outside the gene matches: 1. The CDR3 is 13 amino acids. The CDR3 DNA reads as TGTGCCAGCAGTGCGCGGGGGGGAGAGACCCAGTACTTC. Its protein product is CASSARGGETQYF.